Listed below are T cell receptor beta chains from one sample, sequenced in a study of blood T cell repertoires in COVID-19. Libraries were prepared by immunoSEQ multiplex PCR; TCRdb keeps only in-frame clonotypes and omits some of them. The repertoire holds about 37,000 clones, with 75% to 85% as singletons. Sequenced: peripheral blood. The receptor set was obtained from a woman in her 70s with acute or convalescent COVID-19. Each CDR3 is given with its conserved first and last residue. A D gene is named only where the DNA matches it firmly. Not all rows give a size; the values are once, few, many and, for expanded clones, a class.

V,size,J,D,DNA,CDR3
TRBV28,once,TRBJ1-1,-,TGTGCCAGCAAAGGCGGGACGGGGAACACTGAAGCTTTCTTT,CASKGGTGNTEAFF
TRBV7-9,-,TRBJ2-1,TRBD2,TGTGCCAGCAGCCCAGGGACTAGCGGGAACAATGAGCAGTTCTTC,CASSPGTSGNNEQFF
TRBV7-2,-,TRBJ2-7,TRBD2,TGTGCCAGCAGCTTTAAGGCTAGCGGGGGGTACTACGAGCAGTACTTC,CASSFKASGGYYEQYF
TRBV5-1,-,TRBJ2-1,TRBD2,TGCGCCAGCAGCGGACTAGCGGGGGGCTACAATGAGCAGTTCTTC,CASSGLAGGYNEQFF
TRBV7-2,-,TRBJ1-6,TRBD1,TGTGCCAGCAGCCCTTGGACAGGGCCCATGCCCCTCCACTTT,CASSPWTGPMPLHF
TRBV6-5,-,TRBJ2-7,TRBD1,TGTGCCAGCAGGGAGGAGGGGACAGGGTCCTACGAGCAGTACTTC,CASREEGTGSYEQYF
TRBV7-8,-,TRBJ2-1,TRBD2,TGTGCCAGCAGCTCCGGGACTACCTCCTACAATGAGCAGTTCTTC,CASSSGTTSYNEQFF
TRBV29-1,-,TRBJ2-3,-,TGCAGCGTCCGCCTGAGCTCAGATACGCAGTATTTT,CSVRLSSDTQYF
TRBV24-1,once,TRBJ2-3,-,TGTGCCACCAGTGATTTTGGGGACACCGTTGGGGATACGCAGTATTTT,CATSDFGDTVGDTQYF
TRBV5-1,once,TRBJ2-7,TRBD1,TGCGCCAGCAGCGAAAGACAGGGAAACTACGAGCAGTACTTC,CASSERQGNYEQYF
TRBV4-2,-,TRBJ2-2,TRBD2,TGTGCCAGCAGCCACGGACTAGCGGGAGGAGGGAACACCGGGGAGCTGTTTTTT,CASSHGLAGGGNTGELFF
TRBV28,-,TRBJ1-2,-,TGTGCCAGCAGTGCGTTTAACTATGGCTACACCTTC,CASSAFNYGYTF
TRBV27,-,TRBJ1-6,TRBD1,TGTGCCAGCAGTATACGACAGGGGGCAAATTCACCCCTCCACTTT,CASSIRQGANSPLHF
TRBV5-4,once,TRBJ2-2,TRBD1,TGTGCCAGCAGCGACGACAGGGCAAATACGCGGGGGGAGCTGTTTTTT,CASSDDRANTRGELFF
TRBV6-5,-,TRBJ2-1,TRBD2,TGTGCCAGCACCTCCCGACTAGCGGGCTCCAATGAGCAGTTCTTC,CASTSRLAGSNEQFF
TRBV19,-,TRBJ1-5,TRBD1,TGTGCCAGTAGTCACCCCGGGACAGGGGTGAGGAGCAATCAGCCCCAGCATTTT,CASSHPGTGVRSNQPQHF
TRBV6-2/TRBV6-3,once,TRBJ1-5,-,TGTGCCAGCAGTTTCCCCTTGCAGCCCCAGCATTTT,CASSFPLQPQHF
TRBV2,-,TRBJ2-7,TRBD2,TGTGCCAGCAGTGAAACGGTAGCGGGAGCTGAAGAGCAGTACTTC,CASSETVAGAEEQYF
TRBV3-1/TRBV3-2,-,TRBJ1-3,TRBD1,TGTGCCAGCAGCCCCCGTTTACCTAGACAGGGGCTAGAAAACACCATATATTTT,CASSPRLPRQGLENTIYF
TRBV3-1/TRBV3-2,-,TRBJ2-3,TRBD2,TGTGCCAGCAGCCCGCGGGGGGGTGGCACAGATACGCAGTATTTT,CASSPRGGGTDTQYF
TRBV27,-,TRBJ1-6,-,TGTGCCAGCAGTTTTCAAAGGGGAAATTCACCCCTCCACTTT,CASSFQRGNSPLHF
TRBV5-1,-,TRBJ2-7,TRBD2,TGCGCCAGCAGCTTGGGAAGTGCGGGGGGGAGCTCCTACGAGCAGTACTTC,CASSLGSAGGSSYEQYF
TRBV18,-,TRBJ1-1,TRBD1,TGTGCCAGCTCACCGGACAGGGGGTCTCGGGCTTTCTTT,CASSPDRGSRAFF
TRBV19,-,TRBJ2-5,-,TGTGCCAGTAGTATAGATCCGACAGTCGCCCAAGAGACCCAGTACTTC,CASSIDPTVAQETQYF
TRBV19,-,TRBJ2-7,TRBD2,TGTGCCAGTAGTATAGAAGGGGCTCTTGGCGGCGGGAGCTTCTACGAGCAGTACTTC,CASSIEGALGGGSFYEQYF
TRBV11-2,many,TRBJ1-1,-,TGTGCCAGCAGCTTAGGGCAGGCTACCTTGGGAGCTTTCTTT,CASSLGQATLGAFF
TRBV6-2/TRBV6-3,-,TRBJ1-3,-,TGTGCCAGCAGTCAGAATGACAGGACTCCTGGAAACACCATATATTTT,CASSQNDRTPGNTIYF
TRBV20-1,once,TRBJ2-7,-,TGCAGTGCTAATGGGGGGAACGAGCAGTACTTC,CSANGGNEQYF
TRBV19,-,TRBJ1-4,TRBD1,TGTGCCAGTAGTACGTCGACAGGGGGTAATGAAAAACTGTTTTTT,CASSTSTGGNEKLFF
TRBV6-6,few,TRBJ2-7,TRBD2,TGTGCCAGCAGTCCCCGGACTAGCGGGGGCCACCGCTCCTACGAGCAGTACTTC,CASSPRTSGGHRSYEQYF
TRBV5-1,-,TRBJ1-6,TRBD1,TGCGCCAGCAGCCGTGACAGGGATCGGGGATCACCCCTCCACTTT,CASSRDRDRGSPLHF
TRBV28,-,TRBJ2-1,TRBD2,TGTGCCAGTTCCCCAGCGGGAGGGGCGAAGGGGCAGTTCTTC,CASSPAGGAKGQFF
TRBV6-2/TRBV6-3,few,TRBJ2-7,-,TGTGCCAGCAGTTGGAGTAGCTATAGCTCCTACGAGCAGTACTTC,CASSWSSYSSYEQYF
TRBV6-6,once,TRBJ1-1,-,TGTGCCAGCAGTTACCCCGTGCGGGCTGAAGCTTTCTTT,CASSYPVRAEAFF
TRBV7-2,-,TRBJ2-2,TRBD1,TGTGCCAGCAGCACGGCTGGGGGACAGGGGCCCGGGGAGCTGTTTTTT,CASSTAGGQGPGELFF
TRBV7-2,-,TRBJ2-7,TRBD2,TGTGCCAGCAGCTTAGGACTAGCCCGCGAGCAGTACTTC,CASSLGLAREQYF
TRBV11-1,-,TRBJ2-7,TRBD2,TGTGCCAGCAGCTTCCTAGCGGGAGGCTACGAGCAGTACTTC,CASSFLAGGYEQYF
TRBV7-7,-,TRBJ2-1,-,TGTGCTAGCAGCTTAACCCCGGAGGCAGTCAATGAGCAGTTCTTC,CASSLTPEAVNEQFF
TRBV29-1,-,TRBJ1-6,TRBD1,TGCAGCGCCGGGACAGAAGGTTCACCCCTCCACTTT,CSAGTEGSPLHF
TRBV10-2,-,TRBJ2-7,-,TGCGCCAGCAGTGGTATCGTAGACTACGAGCAGTACTTC,CASSGIVDYEQYF
TRBV29-1,-,TRBJ1-2,TRBD1,TGCAGCGTTGTTGACAGGGGCACACTCTATGGCTACACCTTC,CSVVDRGTLYGYTF
TRBV18,once,TRBJ2-7,TRBD2,TGTGCCAGCTCACCTAGCGGGGGGTACCGCGATACGTTGGCCGAGCAGTACTTC,CASSPSGGYRDTLAEQYF
TRBV6-1,-,TRBJ2-7,-,TGTGCCAGCAGTGAAATGGCAGGGAATTCCCACGAGCAGTACTTC,CASSEMAGNSHEQYF
TRBV6-1,few,TRBJ2-6,-,TGTGCCAGCAGTGAATGGGAACAGGGAAGCTCTGGGGCCAACGTCCTGACTTTC,CASSEWEQGSSGANVLTF
TRBV7-2,-,TRBJ1-1,-,TGTGCCAGCAGCCCCTTCAGGGGTGATACCACTGAAGCTTTCTTT,CASSPFRGDTTEAFF
TRBV6-5,-,TRBJ2-1,TRBD1,TGTGCCAGCAGTTACGAGGGGACAGGGGGGCGGGAGCAGTTCTTC,CASSYEGTGGREQFF
TRBV28,-,TRBJ2-7,TRBD1,TGTGCCAGCAGTTCCCCGGGACAGGGGGCACCTGGCGGGACTAGGAAGTCCTACGAGCAGTACTTC,CASSSPGQGAPGGTRKSYEQYF
TRBV2,-,TRBJ2-2,TRBD2,TGTGCCAGCAGGGGGACTACAGCGAACACCGGGGAGCTGTTTTTT,CASRGTTANTGELFF
TRBV5-6,-,TRBJ2-5,-,TGTGCCAGCAGCTTGTTAGGTGGGCTACAAGAGACCCAGTACTTC,CASSLLGGLQETQYF
TRBV7-8,once,TRBJ2-5,TRBD2,TGTGCCAGCAGCTTTGGGACTAGTGGTGAGACCCAGTACTTC,CASSFGTSGETQYF
TRBV5-6,-,TRBJ2-1,-,TGTGCCAGCAGCTTGGATCGGAGGCCGCCGCAGTTCTTC,CASSLDRRPPQFF
TRBV12-3/TRBV12-4,-,TRBJ1-2,-,TGTGCCAGCAGCATAGAGGGGGGGTATGGCTACACCTTC,CASSIEGGYGYTF
TRBV5-1,-,TRBJ2-2,-,TGCGCCAGCAGCTTGGTAGGCAGGGAACATTGGAACACCGGGGAGCTGTTTTTT,CASSLVGREHWNTGELFF
TRBV19,-,TRBJ1-1,-,TGTGCCAGTAGTATGAGGCCGACCATCACTGAAGCTTTCTTT,CASSMRPTITEAFF
TRBV6-5,-,TRBJ1-2,TRBD1,TGTGCCAGCAGATTACCGGGACAGGGGGCGAGGCGCTACACCTTC,CASRLPGQGARRYTF
TRBV12-3/TRBV12-4,-,TRBJ2-7,TRBD2,TGTGCCAGCAGTGGACTAGCGGGACTCGAGCAGTACTTC,CASSGLAGLEQYF
TRBV5-1,-,TRBJ2-5,-,TGCGCCAGCAGCTTGGATCCAGGCCAAGAGACCCAGTACTTC,CASSLDPGQETQYF
TRBV19,-,TRBJ2-1,TRBD1,TGTGCCAGTACGGGGGACAGGGGTTACAATGAGCAGTTCTTC,CASTGDRGYNEQFF